This T cell receptor beta chain was found in a study of cytomegalovirus exposure and HLA in healthy donors. Study overall: In a later analysis, the 100 to 150 validation repertoires were reported to have used the same platform as the 600 to 800 first-cohort repertoires.

This CDR3 has 19 amino acids. Unmatched junction bases numbered 14, after V lost 3 bases and J lost 0 bases. Germline CDR1 MNHEY, CDR2 SMNVEV (reference sequence). As regards this clone: Its antigen is as yet unknown.

Measured with immunoSEQ multiplex PCR; TCRdb has only the in-frame clones, and not every one. This repertoire shows roughly 180,000 clones, 84% found once; its top ten account for under 7.5%. Notes on the study in general: In vitro, a few CMV-associated chains proved specific for CMV antigens. The classifier was said to identify cytomegalovirus status with high specificity and sensitivity.

The sample was PBMCs. The V call is TRBV27, the J call TRBJ2-7; 10 bases line up with TRBD2. The receptor's source is a man in his late teens or twenties in good health and CMV-seropositive. In DNA, the CDR3 is TGTGCCAGCAGTTTGGTATTGTCGGGAGCGGGAGGGCGCTCCTACGAGCAGTACTTC. It yields the protein CASSLVLSGAGGRSYEQYF.